Listed below are T cell receptor beta chains from one sample, sequenced in a study of blood T cell repertoires in COVID-19. Sequenced by immunoSEQ multiplex PCR; TCRdb stores in-frame clones only, minus some. The repertoire holds fewer than 350,000 clones, with 80% to 95% as singletons. The source material was peripheral blood. The receptors derive from a woman in her twenties or thirties with COVID-19, enrolled during active disease. Both conserved end residues are part of each CDR3. Fields, in order: V gene, J gene, clone size, D gene, CDR3 DNA, CDR3 protein. D genes are given only for firm matches. Only some rows state a clone size, as once, few, many or a class for expanded clones.

V: TRBV30; J: TRBJ1-1; size: few; D: NA; DNA: TGTGCCTGGAGCCAGGGTGGCTTTGAAGCTTTCTTT; CDR3: CAWSQGGFEAFF
V: TRBV28; J: TRBJ1-2; size: NA; D: TRBD1; DNA: TGTGCCAGCAGCCGTGGACAGGGGGCTTATGGCTACACCTTC; CDR3: CASSRGQGAYGYTF
V: TRBV29-1; J: TRBJ1-3; size: NA; D: NA; DNA: TGCAGCGCATCCCCTCCCTCGGGTCACACCATATATTTT; CDR3: CSASPPSGHTIYF
V: TRBV7-9; J: TRBJ1-1; size: NA; D: TRBD1; DNA: TGTGCCAGCAGCCCGAGACAGGGAACGAACACTGAAGCTTTCTTT; CDR3: CASSPRQGTNTEAFF
V: TRBV6-6; J: TRBJ2-5; size: NA; D: NA; DNA: TGTGCCAGCAGTTACTCGTCTAGGGAGACCCAGTACTTC; CDR3: CASSYSSRETQYF
V: TRBV11-2; J: TRBJ2-7; size: NA; D: NA; DNA: TGTGCCAGCAGCTTAGTAGGCGGGACGATGACCTACGAGCAGTACTTC; CDR3: CASSLVGGTMTYEQYF
V: TRBV7-3; J: TRBJ2-5; size: NA; D: TRBD2; DNA: TGTGCCAGCAGCTTAGACGGGAGGACAGAGACCCAGTACTTC; CDR3: CASSLDGRTETQYF
V: TRBV7-6; J: TRBJ1-1; size: NA; D: TRBD1; DNA: TGTGCCAGCAGCTCATACAGGGGCGGCACTGAAGCTTTCTTT; CDR3: CASSSYRGGTEAFF
V: TRBV6-2/TRBV6-3; J: TRBJ2-7; size: NA; D: TRBD2; DNA: TGTGCCAGCAGTCCACATAGCGGGAGGGCTTCTACCGAGCAGTACTTC; CDR3: CASSPHSGRASTEQYF
V: TRBV14; J: TRBJ1-1; size: NA; D: NA; DNA: TGTGCCAGCAGCCAAGACTTTGAAGCTTTCTTT; CDR3: CASSQDFEAFF
V: TRBV30; J: TRBJ1-1; size: NA; D: NA; DNA: TGTGCCTGGAGTCCCGGGAGGAACACTGAAGCTTTCTTT; CDR3: CAWSPGRNTEAFF
V: TRBV3-1/TRBV3-2; J: TRBJ2-3; size: NA; D: NA; DNA: TGTGCCAGCAGCCAAGATCCGGATACGCAGTATTTT; CDR3: CASSQDPDTQYF
V: TRBV6-5; J: TRBJ2-3; size: NA; D: NA; DNA: TGTGCCAGCAGTTACCCCGGGACAGATACGCAGTATTTT; CDR3: CASSYPGTDTQYF
V: TRBV11-2; J: TRBJ2-7; size: NA; D: NA; DNA: TGTGCCAGCAGCTTAGTGGGGACAAGCCTCTACGAGCAGTACTTC; CDR3: CASSLVGTSLYEQYF
V: TRBV9; J: TRBJ2-3; size: NA; D: NA; DNA: TGTGCCAGCAGCGTACTCGGGACTTACACAGATACGCAGTATTTT; CDR3: CASSVLGTYTDTQYF
V: TRBV27; J: TRBJ2-7; size: once; D: TRBD2; DNA: TGTGCCAGCAGTTTATCTTCGGGAGGGCCCGGAGAGCAGTACTTC; CDR3: CASSLSSGGPGEQYF
V: TRBV18; J: TRBJ1-1; size: NA; D: NA; DNA: TGTGCCAGCTCACCACCCGGTATGAACACTGAAGCTTTCTTT; CDR3: CASSPPGMNTEAFF
V: TRBV19; J: TRBJ2-5; size: NA; D: NA; DNA: TGTGCCAGTAGTCCTGGACTCCCCGGATTGGGAGAGACCCAGTACTTC; CDR3: CASSPGLPGLGETQYF
V: TRBV10-3; J: TRBJ2-5; size: NA; D: TRBD2; DNA: TGTGCCATCGGGGAGCGGGAGGGCTTGGAGACCCAGTACTTC; CDR3: CAIGEREGLETQYF
V: TRBV6-5; J: TRBJ2-7; size: NA; D: NA; DNA: TGTGCCAGCAGTTACTTTGGTGGAGGCTACGAGCAGTACTTC; CDR3: CASSYFGGGYEQYF
V: TRBV12-5; J: TRBJ2-7; size: NA; D: NA; DNA: TGTGCTAGTGGTTTGGGCGACTCCGAGCAGTACTTC; CDR3: CASGLGDSEQYF
V: TRBV5-6; J: TRBJ2-3; size: once; D: NA; DNA: TGTGCCAGCAGCTTGTTGTCGTCGGGGGCAGATACGCAGTATTTT; CDR3: CASSLLSSGADTQYF
V: TRBV6-2/TRBV6-3; J: TRBJ1-5; size: NA; D: TRBD1; DNA: TGTGCCAGCAGTAGGGACAGACGGAGCGATCAGCCCCAGCATTTT; CDR3: CASSRDRRSDQPQHF
V: TRBV6-5; J: TRBJ1-1; size: once; D: TRBD1; DNA: TGTGCCAGCAGGGGACAGGGGCACGCTGAAGCTTTCTTT; CDR3: CASRGQGHAEAFF
V: TRBV19; J: TRBJ1-5; size: NA; D: NA; DNA: TGTGCCAGTAAAAAGGGGGGAGGGAGCAATCAGCCCCAGCATTTT; CDR3: CASKKGGGSNQPQHF
V: TRBV19; J: TRBJ2-3; size: NA; D: TRBD2; DNA: TGTGCCAGTAGTTCACCCCGACTAGCGGGCACAGATACGCAGTATTTT; CDR3: CASSSPRLAGTDTQYF
V: TRBV12-3/TRBV12-4; J: TRBJ2-1; size: NA; D: NA; DNA: TGTGCCAGCAGCCAGGGGGGATACAATGAGCAGTTCTTC; CDR3: CASSQGGYNEQFF
V: TRBV6-5; J: TRBJ1-5; size: NA; D: NA; DNA: TGTGCCAGCAGTCCTTTTAGCAATCAGCCCCAGCATTTT; CDR3: CASSPFSNQPQHF
V: TRBV7-9; J: TRBJ2-7; size: NA; D: NA; DNA: TGTGCCAGCAGCCGGCCCAGGTTTTCCGACGAGCAGTACTTC; CDR3: CASSRPRFSDEQYF
V: TRBV6-1; J: TRBJ1-5; size: NA; D: NA; DNA: TGTGCCAGCAGTGGGGAGGACACAGTATCCATCGTATCCCAGCATTTT; CDR3: CASSGEDTVSIVSQHF
V: TRBV19; J: TRBJ2-5; size: NA; D: TRBD2; DNA: TGTGCCAGTTCGTTGACTAGCGGGAGATCGGAGACCCAGTACTTC; CDR3: CASSLTSGRSETQYF
V: TRBV28; J: TRBJ1-5; size: NA; D: TRBD1; DNA: TGTGCCAGCAGTTTATGGGCAGGGGGCAACGAACAGCCCCAGCATTTT; CDR3: CASSLWAGGNEQPQHF
V: TRBV24-1; J: TRBJ2-2; size: NA; D: NA; DNA: TGTGCCACCAGGAAGGGGACCGGGGAGCTGTTTTTT; CDR3: CATRKGTGELFF
V: TRBV10-3; J: TRBJ1-1; size: NA; D: NA; DNA: TGTGCCATCAGTCCCAGGGACTACACTGAAGCTTTCTTT; CDR3: CAISPRDYTEAFF
V: TRBV7-2; J: TRBJ2-1; size: NA; D: NA; DNA: TGTGCCAGCAGCCTTACCAGGAATGAGCAGTTCTTC; CDR3: CASSLTRNEQFF
V: TRBV19; J: TRBJ1-5; size: NA; D: NA; DNA: TGTGCCAGTAGTATAGATTTCGGCAATCAGCCCCAGCATTTT; CDR3: CASSIDFGNQPQHF
V: TRBV5-1; J: TRBJ1-1; size: NA; D: TRBD1; DNA: TGCGCCAGCAGCGCGGGACAGATGAACACTGAAGCTTTCTTT; CDR3: CASSAGQMNTEAFF
V: TRBV30; J: TRBJ1-6; size: NA; D: NA; DNA: TGTGCCTGGTCGGGCCCCGGAGGATCACCCCTCCACTTT; CDR3: CAWSGPGGSPLHF
V: TRBV6-6; J: TRBJ2-7; size: NA; D: NA; DNA: TGTGCCAGCAGCCCTTGGGCCGGCTCCTACGAGCAGTACTTC; CDR3: CASSPWAGSYEQYF
V: TRBV29-1; J: TRBJ2-1; size: NA; D: NA; DNA: TGCAGCGTTGACACTGCGGCTTCCTACAATGAGCAGTTCTTC; CDR3: CSVDTAASYNEQFF